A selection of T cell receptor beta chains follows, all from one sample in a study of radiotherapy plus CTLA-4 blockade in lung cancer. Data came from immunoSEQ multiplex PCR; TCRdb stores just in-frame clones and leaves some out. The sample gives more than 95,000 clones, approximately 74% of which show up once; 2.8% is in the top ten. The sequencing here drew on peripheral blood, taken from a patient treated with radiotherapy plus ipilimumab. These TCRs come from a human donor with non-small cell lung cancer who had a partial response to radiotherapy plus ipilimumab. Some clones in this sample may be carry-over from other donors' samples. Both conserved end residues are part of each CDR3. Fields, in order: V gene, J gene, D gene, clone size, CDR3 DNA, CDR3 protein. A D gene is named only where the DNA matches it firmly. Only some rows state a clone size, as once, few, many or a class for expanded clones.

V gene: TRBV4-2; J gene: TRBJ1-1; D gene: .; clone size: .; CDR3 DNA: TGTGCCAGCAGCCAAGACCTATACAGACCGAACACTGAAGCTTTCTTT; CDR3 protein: CASSQDLYRPNTEAFF
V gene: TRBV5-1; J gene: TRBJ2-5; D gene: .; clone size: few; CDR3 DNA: TGCGCCAGCAGCTTGGCCGGGGGGCAAAGGGAGACCCAGTACTTC; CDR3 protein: CASSLAGGQRETQYF
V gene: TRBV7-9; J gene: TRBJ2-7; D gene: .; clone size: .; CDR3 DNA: TGTGCCAGCAGCTGGGACTCCAGCTCCTACGAGCAGTACTTC; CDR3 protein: CASSWDSSSYEQYF
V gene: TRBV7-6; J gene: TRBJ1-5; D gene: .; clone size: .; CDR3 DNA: TGTGCCAGCAGCTTAGGACAAGATCAGCCCCAGCATTTT; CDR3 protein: CASSLGQDQPQHF
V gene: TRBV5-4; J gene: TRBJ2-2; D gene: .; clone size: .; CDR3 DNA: TGTGCCAGCAGCTGGGACACCATGGGCACCGGGGAGCTGTTTTTT; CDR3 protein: CASSWDTMGTGELFF
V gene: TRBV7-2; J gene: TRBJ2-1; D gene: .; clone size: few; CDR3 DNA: TGTGCCAGCAGCCTGACTAGTGAGGCCAATGAGCAGTTCTTC; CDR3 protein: CASSLTSEANEQFF
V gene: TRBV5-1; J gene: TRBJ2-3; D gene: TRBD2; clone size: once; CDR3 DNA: TGCGCCAGCAGCTTGGGACTAGCGGGAGGAGGAACAGATACGCAGTATTTT; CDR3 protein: CASSLGLAGGGTDTQYF
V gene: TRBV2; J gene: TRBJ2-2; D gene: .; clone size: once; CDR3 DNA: TGTGCCAGCAGTGAATTGGGCAGGGGTCACACCGGGGAGCTGTTTTTT; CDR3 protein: CASSELGRGHTGELFF
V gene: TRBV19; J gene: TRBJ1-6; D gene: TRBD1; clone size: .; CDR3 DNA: TGTGCCAGTAGTATTTACCGGGACAGCCTCCCCCTCCACTTT; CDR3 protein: CASSIYRDSLPLHF
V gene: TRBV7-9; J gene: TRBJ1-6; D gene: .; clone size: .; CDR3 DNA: TGTGCCAGCAGCCGAAGGGACATGGGGACGTCACCCCTCCACTTT; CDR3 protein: CASSRRDMGTSPLHF
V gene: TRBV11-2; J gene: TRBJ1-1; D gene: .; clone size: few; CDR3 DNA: TGTGCCAGCAGCTTAGATGCGGGGGGAGGAACTGAAGCTTTCTTT; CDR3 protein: CASSLDAGGGTEAFF
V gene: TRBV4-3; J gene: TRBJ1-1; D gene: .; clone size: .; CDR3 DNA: TGCGCCAGCAGCCAAGAATTACGGACTGAAGCTTTCTTT; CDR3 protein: CASSQELRTEAFF
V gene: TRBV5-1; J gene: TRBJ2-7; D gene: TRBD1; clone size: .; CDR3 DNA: TGCGCCAGCAGCTTGTTACAGGGACAGTACGAGCAGTACTTC; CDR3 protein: CASSLLQGQYEQYF
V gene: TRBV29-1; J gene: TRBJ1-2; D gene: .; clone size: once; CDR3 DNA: TGCAGCGTTGACACAGGCCCCACTGGTGGGTATGGCTACACCTTC; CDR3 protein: CSVDTGPTGGYGYTF
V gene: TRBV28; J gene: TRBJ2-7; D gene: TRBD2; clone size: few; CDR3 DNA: TGTGCCAGCAGTTTACCGACTAGCGGGAGCGAGGTCTACGAGCAGTACTTC; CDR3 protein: CASSLPTSGSEVYEQYF
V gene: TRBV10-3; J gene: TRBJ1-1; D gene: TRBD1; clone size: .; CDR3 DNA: TGTGCCATCAGGGGACAGGGGGCGAGAATGAACACTGAAGCTTTCTTT; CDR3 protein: CAIRGQGARMNTEAFF
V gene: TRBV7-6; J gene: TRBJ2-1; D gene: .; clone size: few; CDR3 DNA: TGTGCCAGCAGCTACCGGGAGTTTAGCCAGCAGTTCTTC; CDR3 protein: CASSYREFSQQFF
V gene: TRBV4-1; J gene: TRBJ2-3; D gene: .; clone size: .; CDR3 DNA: TGCGCCAGCAGCCAAGATTCGAGCGTAGATACGCAGTATTTT; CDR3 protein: CASSQDSSVDTQYF
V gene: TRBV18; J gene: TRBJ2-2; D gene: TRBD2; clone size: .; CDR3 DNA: TGTGCCAGCTCACCCGGGACTAGCCCCACCGGGGAGCTGTTTTTT; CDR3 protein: CASSPGTSPTGELFF
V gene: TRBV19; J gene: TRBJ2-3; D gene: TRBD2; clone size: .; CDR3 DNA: TGTGCCAGTAGTATAGATCCCGCTAGCGGGGGGGCCTCAGATACGCAGTATTTT; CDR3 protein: CASSIDPASGGASDTQYF
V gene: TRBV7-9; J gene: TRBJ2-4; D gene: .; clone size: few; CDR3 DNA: TGTGCCAGCAGCTTAGCGGGGGGGGCGCAAGACATTCAGTACTTC; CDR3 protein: CASSLAGGAQDIQYF
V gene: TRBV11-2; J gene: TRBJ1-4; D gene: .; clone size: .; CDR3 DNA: TGTGCCAGCAGCTTGGACAGCTTGACGCTCCTGTTTTTT; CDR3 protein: CASSLDSLTLLFF
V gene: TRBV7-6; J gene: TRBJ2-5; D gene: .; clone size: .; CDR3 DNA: TGTGCCAGCAGCAGTAGTATCGGACAAGGAGAGACCCAGTACTTC; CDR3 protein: CASSSSIGQGETQYF
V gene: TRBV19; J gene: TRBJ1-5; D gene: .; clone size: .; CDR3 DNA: TGTGCCAGTAGTTACAAGGGAGATCAGCCCCAGCATTTT; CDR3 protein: CASSYKGDQPQHF
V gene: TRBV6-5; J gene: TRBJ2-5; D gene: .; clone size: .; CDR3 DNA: TGTGCCAGCAGAAAACCTCTAGAAACAGGGACCCAGTACTTC; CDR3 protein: CASRKPLETGTQYF
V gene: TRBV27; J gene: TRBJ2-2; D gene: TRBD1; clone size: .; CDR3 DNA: TGTGCCAGCAGTTTAACCCCCGGGACAGACACCGGGGAGCTGTTTTTT; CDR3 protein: CASSLTPGTDTGELFF
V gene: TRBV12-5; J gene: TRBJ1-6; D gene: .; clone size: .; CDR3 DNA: TGTGCTAGTGGTTTGACCCTTGGGCAGGGCCCCCGGACCCTCCACTTT; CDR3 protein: CASGLTLGQGPRTLHF
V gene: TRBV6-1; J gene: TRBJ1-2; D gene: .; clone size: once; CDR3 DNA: TGTGCCAGCAGTGGCGGGATTGGATTTAACTATGGCTACACCTTC; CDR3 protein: CASSGGIGFNYGYTF
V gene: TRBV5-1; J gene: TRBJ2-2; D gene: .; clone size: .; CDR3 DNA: TGCGCCAGCAGCTTGGGACTAGTTGATTCCGGGGAGCTGTTTTTT; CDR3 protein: CASSLGLVDSGELFF
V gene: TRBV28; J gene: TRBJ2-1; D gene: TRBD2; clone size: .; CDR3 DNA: TGTGCCAGCAGTTCCATCGGGATAGCGGGAGTTACGAATGAGCAGTTCTTC; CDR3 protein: CASSSIGIAGVTNEQFF
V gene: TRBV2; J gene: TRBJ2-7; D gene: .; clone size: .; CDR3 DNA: TGTGCCAGAAGGCATGCGGGCAGTACCTACGAGCAGTACTTC; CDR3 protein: CARRHAGSTYEQYF
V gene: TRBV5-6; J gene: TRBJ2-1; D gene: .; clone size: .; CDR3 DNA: TGTGCCAGCAGCTTTCCGTATTCCCGAGGATCCTACAATGAGCAGTTCTTC; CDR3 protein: CASSFPYSRGSYNEQFF
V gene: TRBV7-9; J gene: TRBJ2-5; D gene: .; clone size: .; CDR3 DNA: TGTGCCAGCAGCTTGGACCAGGGGCGGGAAGAGACCCAGTACTTC; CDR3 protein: CASSLDQGREETQYF
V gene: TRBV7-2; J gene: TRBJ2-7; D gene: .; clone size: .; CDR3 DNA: TGTGCCAGCAGCTTAGTCGGGGAATCCTACGAGCAGTACTTC; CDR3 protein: CASSLVGESYEQYF
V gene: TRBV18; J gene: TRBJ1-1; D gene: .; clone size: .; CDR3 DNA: TGTGCCAGCTCTCCAGACAGACAGAACACTGAAGCTTTCTTT; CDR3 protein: CASSPDRQNTEAFF
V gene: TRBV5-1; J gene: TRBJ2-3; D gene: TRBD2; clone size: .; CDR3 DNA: TGCGCCAGCAGCTTGGTGGCTAGCGGGGTCACAGATACGCAGTATTTT; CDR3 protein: CASSLVASGVTDTQYF
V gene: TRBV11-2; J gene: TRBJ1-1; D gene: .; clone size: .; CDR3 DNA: TGTGCCAGCAGCTCATTCCTGGGAGGGTGGAAGCAAGCTTTCTTT; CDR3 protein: CASSSFLGGWKQAFF
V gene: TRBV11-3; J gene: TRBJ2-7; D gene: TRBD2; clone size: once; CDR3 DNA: TGTGCCAGCAGCCCGGGAAAGCGGGGGGCCCCCTACGAGCAGTACTTC; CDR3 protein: CASSPGKRGAPYEQYF
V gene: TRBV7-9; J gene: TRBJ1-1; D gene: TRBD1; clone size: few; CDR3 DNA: TGTGCCAGCAGCACCACAGGGGTGGGAGCTTTCTTT; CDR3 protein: CASSTTGVGAFF
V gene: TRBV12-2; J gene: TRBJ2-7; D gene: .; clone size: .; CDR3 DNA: TGTGCAAGTCGCTTCTGTACTAGGAAGGACGAGCAGTACTTC; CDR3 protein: CASRFCTRKDEQYF
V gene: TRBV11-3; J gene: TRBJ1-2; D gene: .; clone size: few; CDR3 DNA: TGTGCCAGCAGCGCGGGGACGGGGACGGGTGGCTACACCTTC; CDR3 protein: CASSAGTGTGGYTF
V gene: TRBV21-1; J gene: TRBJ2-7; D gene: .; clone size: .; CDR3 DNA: TGTGCCAGCAGCCACCCTAGCGGGAGGGCTCTGAAGCAGGGCGAGCAGTACTTC; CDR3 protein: CASSHPSGRALKQGEQYF
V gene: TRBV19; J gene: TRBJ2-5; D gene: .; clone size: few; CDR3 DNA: TGTGCCAGTAGTATACAGGTTCAAGAGACCCAGTACTTC; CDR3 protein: CASSIQVQETQYF
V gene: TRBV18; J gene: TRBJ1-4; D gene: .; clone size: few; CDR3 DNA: TGTGCCAGCTCTCCCTCAGGGGCGCCGGGGGAAAAACTGTTTTTT; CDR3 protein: CASSPSGAPGEKLFF
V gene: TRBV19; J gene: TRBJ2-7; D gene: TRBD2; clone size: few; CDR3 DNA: TGTGCCAGTAGTTCTGGCGGGAGAGGATACGAGCAGTACTTC; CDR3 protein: CASSSGGRGYEQYF